The 29 T cell receptor beta chains presented below share a single source sample, sequenced in a study of shared clonotypes between healthy human individuals. Repertoires were generated with immunoSEQ multiplex PCR, while TCRdb's copy carries only in-frame clones and drops some. The repertoire consists of roughly 2,500,000 clones, with 93% occurring once and the leading ten covering 0.36%. What was sequenced was naive CD4+ T cells from PBMCs. Indicated subset: CD45RA+ positively selected. These receptor sequences come from a man younger than 35 in good health. Some clones in this sample may be carry-over from other donors' samples.

This clone was observed once. The same CDR3 can be traced to other DNA sequences in this sample. This rearrangement joins TRBV7-9 to TRBJ2-3; 9 bases fit TRBD1. This CDR3 is 15 amino acids long. Per the germline V gene, CDR1 is SEHNR and CDR2 is FQNEAQ (reference sequence). V lost 5 bases, J lost 0 bases, and 3 bases stayed unmatched. The CDR3 loop reads CASSLGTGSTDTQYF. The CDR3, as DNA: TGTGCCAGCAGCCTAGGGACAGGGAGCACAGATACGCAGTATTTT.

V gene TRBV10-2 combines with J gene TRBJ1-1; the match to TRBD1 covers 7 bases. CDR1 is WSHSY, CDR2 SAAADI, per germline. This CDR3 contains 13 residues. J gave up 3 bases and V 11 bases, and 9 bases lay outside the gene matches. The CDR3 loop is CASKTGLDTEAFF. As DNA, the CDR3 is TGCGCCTCTAAGACAGGGCTCGACACTGAAGCTTTCTTT.

The genes are TRBV28 and TRBJ2-7; 9 bases agree with TRBD1. This CDR3 has 19 amino acids. Germline CDR1 and CDR2: MDHEN and SYDVKM. V was clipped by 6 bases and J by 0 bases; unmatched bases: 18. CDR3 sequence (DNA): TGTGCCAGCAGCCTAACCCTGGGGGGGGACAGGGCGCGCTCCTACGAGCAGTACTTC. Protein product: CASSLTLGGDRARSYEQYF.

This rearrangement joins TRBV6-6 to TRBJ2-2; D tentatively fits TRBD1 or TRBD2 (5 bases each). The CDR3 consists of 15 residues. V lost 6 bases, J lost 1 base, and 12 bases lay in between. Looked up from germline, CDR1 is MNHNY and CDR2 is SVGAGI (reference sequence). CDR3 region: CASRMGTENTGELFF. The CDR3 DNA follows: TGTGCCAGCAGGATGGGGACGGAGAACACCGGGGAGCTGTTTTTT.

The chain employs TRBV5-1 and TRBJ1-2, with 10 bases identical to TRBD1. Germline-derived CDR1 and CDR2 are SGHRS and YFSETQ. This CDR3 spans 15 amino acids. The V gene end was trimmed by 4 bases and the J gene end by 4 bases; junction bases not matched to a gene: 7. CDR3: CASSLGDRGGYGYTF. The CDR3 nucleotides are TGCGCCAGCAGCCTGGGGGACAGGGGAGGCTATGGCTACACCTTC.

The chain links TRBV18 to TRBJ2-7, with unresolved D. Trimming removed 3 bases from V and 1 base from J, with 7 bases in between. Per germline, CDR1 KGHSH and CDR2 LQKENI. The CDR3 runs 13 residues. Here the CDR3 reads CASSPDGSYEQYF. The CDR3, as DNA: TGTGCCAGCTCACCGGACGGTTCCTACGAGCAGTACTTC.

As for this clone: The sample has other DNA sequences that encode this CDR3 too. This chain links TRBV19 with TRBJ1-2; a possible D gene is TRBD1 (5 bases). The CDR3 loop spans 16 amino acids. V lost 3 bases and J lost 0, with 14 bases in between. Looked up from germline, CDR1 is LNHDA and CDR2 is SQIVND (reference sequence). The CDR3 sequence is CASSISPQGANYGYTF. In DNA, the CDR3 is TGTGCCAGTAGTATTTCCCCCCAGGGAGCTAACTATGGCTACACCTTC.

This rearrangement joins TRBV5-1 to TRBJ2-5, with D perhaps TRBD2 (6 bases). CDR3 size: 15 residues. V lost 0 bases and J 3 bases, leaving 12 bases between the germline ends. In germline, CDR1 is SGHRS, CDR2 YFSETQ. In DNA, the CDR3 is TGCGCCAGCAGCTTGGACCAGGGACTTAAAGAGACCCAGTACTTC. Translated, it gives CASSLDQGLKETQYF.

This clone was seen just once. This rearrangement joins TRBV5-1 to TRBJ1-3; no clear D. The CDR3 consists of 12 residues. V lost 7 bases to trimming and J lost 4 bases, with 9 bases between them. Germline V gene sequence: CDR1 SGHRS, CDR2 YFSETQ. CDR3 amino acids: CASGERGNTIYF. CDR3 nucleotide sequence: TGCGCCAGCGGTGAAAGGGGAAACACCATATATTTT.

The chain carries TRBV28 and TRBJ2-7, with 8 bases fitting TRBD1. Looked up from germline, CDR1 is MDHEN and CDR2 is SYDVKM. The CDR3 covers 16 residues. Unmatched junction bases numbered 10, after V lost 1 base and J lost 5 bases. In DNA form, the CDR3 reads TGTGCCAGCAGTTTATTAGGAAGGACAGGGAGGAACGAGCAGTACTTC. This sequence encodes CASSLLGRTGRNEQYF. The full variable domain, rest sourced from reference TRBV28 and TRBJ2-7, is DVKVTQSSRYLVKRTGEKVFLECVQDMDHENMFWYRQDPGLGLRLIYFSYDVKMKEKGDIPEGYSVSREKKERFSLILESASTNQTSMYLCASSLLGRTGRNEQYFGPGTRLTVT.

The chain is built from TRBV15 and TRBJ1-5; no clear D gene. The CDR3 has 13 residues. Trimming stripped 4 bases from V and 7 bases from J, with 11 bases between. The germline CDR1 and CDR2 sequences are LNHNV and YYDKDF (reference sequence). CDR3 coding DNA: TGTGCCACCAGCACAGGACGTGGCCAGCCCCAGCATTTT. It translates to CATSTGRGQPQHF.

This chain connects TRBV18 to TRBJ2-5; D remains ambiguous. CDR3 length equals 12 residues. Germline V lookup: CDR1 KGHSH, CDR2 LQKENI. Between the trimmed V and J ends, which lost 0 bases and 9 bases, there was a span of 8 bases. The DNA for the CDR3 is TGTGCCAGCTCACCACCGTCTCTCCCCCAGTACTTC. Translated, it gives CASSPPSLPQYF.

CDR3 in amino acids: CASSLRGRARRIHQETQYF. The CDR3 DNA follows: TGTGCCAGTAGCTTGCGCGGGAGGGCCCGTCGGATACACCAAGAGACCCAGTACTTC. The J gene is TRBJ2-5, the V gene TRBV19; 9 bases match TRBD2. The CDR3 sequence is 19 residues long. Germline V gene lookup returns CDR1 LNHDA and CDR2 SQIVND (reference sequence). V shed 6 bases and J 0 bases; nucleotides not matched to a gene: 17.

The CDR3 region has the DNA TGTGCCAGCAGCTTAGGGTCCTCAGGAAATGAGCAGTTCTTC. Translation gives CASSLGSSGNEQFF. This rearrangement joins TRBV7-3 to TRBJ2-1, with no clear D. Germline CDR1 is SGHTA and CDR2 is FQGTGA. This CDR3 has 14 amino acids. V was trimmed by 2 bases and J by 7 bases, leaving 12 bases between them.

V and J are TRBV4-3 and TRBJ2-7, with D perhaps TRBD1 (6 bases). V was shortened by 4 bases and J by 4 bases, with 11 bases between the two germline ends. The CDR3 spans 13 residues. Germline V gene data show CDR1 as LGHNA and CDR2 as YSLEER. CDR3 loop: CASSREGGYEQYF. The CDR3 coding sequence is TGCGCCAGCAGCCGCGAAGGGGGATACGAGCAGTACTTC.

The chain carries TRBV6-1 and TRBJ1-1; perhaps TRBD1 as D (6 bases). Germline-derived CDR1 and CDR2 are MNHNS and SASEGT. The CDR3 has 15 amino acids. Trimming shortened V by 3 bases and J by 6 bases, and 17 bases separated the two germline ends. CDR3 sequence reads: CASSDRAGDGAEAFF. The CDR3 coding sequence is TGTGCCAGCAGTGATAGGGCAGGGGATGGAGCTGAAGCTTTCTTT.

The chain carries TRBV28 and TRBJ1-5; possible D gene TRBD1, 5 bases. V lost 5 bases and J lost 0, with 11 bases in between. The CDR3 has 15 amino acids. The V gene's germline CDR1 is MDHEN and CDR2 SYDVKM. The CDR3 nucleotides are TGTGCCAGCAGTCGAGGCGGGGGTAGCAATCAGCCCCAGCATTTT. Protein product: CASSRGGGSNQPQHF.

The chain recombines TRBV5-1 with TRBJ2-1; 7 bases are shared with TRBD2. The V segment lost 0 bases and the J segment 8 bases; nucleotides outside the gene matches: 11. There are 16 residues in the CDR3. Germline V gene sequence: CDR1 SGHRS, CDR2 YFSETQ. This chain's CDR3 is CASSLVAGHTAYEQFF. The CDR3 region has the DNA TGCGCCAGCAGCTTGGTAGCGGGCCATACGGCTTATGAGCAGTTCTTC.

The chain uses TRBV7-8 and TRBJ2-7; D is ambiguous. V was clipped by 5 bases and J by 0 bases, with 14 bases between them. The CDR3 runs 15 residues. Per the germline V gene, CDR1 is SGHVS and CDR2 is FQNEAQ. As DNA, the CDR3 is TGTGCCAGCAGCCCAGGCCTGACGGACTCCTACGAGCAGTACTTC. The encoded protein is CASSPGLTDSYEQYF. The full variable domain, in which reference TRBV7-8 and TRBJ2-7 provide the parts outside the CDR3, is GAGVSQSPRYKVAKRGQDVALRCDPISGHVSLFWYQQALGQGPEFLTYFQNEAQLDKSGLPSDRFFAERPEGSVSTLKIQRTQQEDSAVYLCASSPGLTDSYEQYFGPGTRLTVT.

The sample holds a few counts of this clone. The rearrangement links TRBV19 to TRBJ1-3; no definite D call. Germline V gives CDR1 LNHDA, CDR2 SQIVND (reference sequence). The CDR3 extends over 14 amino acids. Trimming removed 5 bases at V and 0 bases at J, with 8 bases between. CDR3 amino acids: CASSVTGSGNTIYF. The CDR3 nucleotides are TGTGCCAGTAGTGTGACGGGCTCTGGAAACACCATATATTTT.

This chain uses TRBV5-1 with TRBJ1-3; possibly TRBD1 for D (5 bases). Germline V gene data show CDR1 as SGHRS and CDR2 as YFSETQ. The CDR3 sequence is 19 residues long. V was pared by 0 bases and J by 0 bases, with 19 bases between. The CDR3 nucleotides are TGCGCCAGCAGCTTGGTTTCTCGGGACTTCCCGAGCTCTGGAAACACCATATATTTT. It is translated as CASSLVSRDFPSSGNTIYF.

The CDR3 here is CGGSTNEKLFF. In nucleotides, the CDR3 is TGTGGAGGTTCAACTAATGAAAAACTGTTTTTT. The chain recombines TRBV2 with TRBJ1-4; D unresolved. The germline V gene encodes CDR1 SNHLY and CDR2 FYNNEI. The CDR3 contains 11 residues.

The V gene is TRBV25-1, the J gene TRBJ1-6; D may be TRBD1 (6 bases). CDR1 is MGHDK, CDR2 SYGVNS, per germline. V was clipped by 8 bases and J by 7 bases, with 27 bases between them. This CDR3 has 18 residues. CDR3 in DNA: TGTGCCAGCCGAGGGGGGGCAAGCGGGACCCATCCCAATTCACCCCTCCACTTT. Residues: CASRGGASGTHPNSPLHF.

The chain is built from TRBV7-9 and TRBJ1-1, with D perhaps matching TRBD1 (6 bases). The CDR3 is 15 residues long. The germline gives CDR1 SEHNR, CDR2 FQNEAQ (reference sequence). Deletions cut 5 bases from V and 3 bases from J, with 16 bases between. The CDR3 region has the DNA TGTGCCAGCAGCGATGGCATCAGGGGTTACACTGAAGCTTTCTTT. It codes for CASSDGIRGYTEAFF.

This sequence joins TRBV5-4 and TRBJ1-2; 7 nucleotides line up with TRBD1. The junction had 8 bases not matched to a gene; V was cut back by 4 bases and J by 2 bases. From germline, CDR1 is SGHNT and CDR2 YYREEE (reference sequence). CDR3 length equals 15 residues. The DNA of the CDR3 is TGTGCCAGCAGCCAAAAAACAGGGGAAAACTATGGCTACACCTTC. As protein: CASSQKTGENYGYTF.

The V call is TRBV7-2, the J call TRBJ1-5; D is uncertain. CDR1 and CDR2 from the germline V gene are SGHTA and FQGNSA. The CDR3 is 13 amino acids. V was cut by 3 bases and J by 6 bases, with 9 bases left in between. The CDR3: CASSFEGGQPQHF. The CDR3 coding sequence is TGTGCCAGCAGCTTCGAGGGCGGTCAGCCCCAGCATTTT.

The genes are TRBV28 and TRBJ2-1; D is perhaps TRBD1 (5 bases). V lost 3 bases and J 3 bases, leaving 12 bases between the germline ends. The V gene's germline CDR1 is MDHEN and CDR2 SYDVKM. The CDR3 has 15 amino acids. In DNA form, the CDR3 reads TGTGCCAGCAGTTTGAGGTCTCAGGGCTACAATGAGCAGTTCTTC. Its protein product is CASSLRSQGYNEQFF.

This clone was detected only once. The chain couples TRBV2 to TRBJ2-5, with no clear D. Germline loops: CDR1 SNHLY, CDR2 FYNNEI. This CDR3 region has 13 residues. Trimming pared 6 bases from V and 3 bases from J, leaving 11 bases between. In nucleotides, the CDR3 is TGTGCCAGCAGCCCCGAAATGGAAGAGACCCAGTACTTC. Translated, it gives CASSPEMEETQYF.

This rearrangement joins TRBV2 to TRBJ2-2; no clear D gene. Deletions cut 5 bases from V and 2 bases from J, with 12 bases between. Germline assignment: CDR1 SNHLY and CDR2 FYNNEI. The CDR3 is 15 amino acids. The DNA for the CDR3 is TGTGCCAGCAGTCGAAACCCATTTAACACCGGGGAGCTGTTTTTT. Translated, it gives CASSRNPFNTGELFF.